The T cell receptor (beta chain) described here comes from a study of blood T cell repertoires in COVID-19. Repertoires were generated with immunoSEQ multiplex PCR, while TCRdb's copy carries only in-frame clones and drops some. The sample lists around 240,000 clones; roughly 82% were seen once. Residents of under 25 US areas, aged about 18 to 89 years, made up the participants. Two negative PCRs, clearance, or symptom resolution were required of recovered Cohort 3 donors. The CDR3 is made up of 16 amino acids. From germline, CDR1 is SGHVS and CDR2 FQNEAQ. V shed 5 bases, J shed 6 bases, and the junction held 11 bases outside the gene matches.

Sequenced: PBMCs or T cells enriched from blood (not recorded which). V usage is TRBV7-8 and J usage is TRBJ1-1; 11 bases map to TRBD1. The receptor was isolated from a woman between 50 and 59 years old who had recovered from COVID-19. Here the CDR3 reads CASSRVDRGPIAEAFF. The CDR3 nucleotides are TGTGCCAGCAGCCGAGTGGACAGGGGGCCCATCGCTGAAGCTTTCTTT.